The TCR beta chain under discussion was sequenced for a study of regulatory T cells in long-lasting Graves disease. To make TCR beta libraries, researchers used iRepertoire HTBI primers and Arm-PCR of CDR3 regions. TCRdb reanalysed the multiplex PCR reads using MiXCR and keeps one entry per CDR3 protein. This sample yields about half a million distinct CDR3 sequences, of which 12% are seen a single time; roughly 8.9% belongs to the top ten. Documented time point: newly diagnosed GD, antithyroid drugs for less than 3 months. PBMC RNA was the source of the TCR library. Doctors identified Graves' disease using the American Thyroid Association guidelines. The data were also submitted as part of a second study, on T cells in Graves' hyperthyroidism and ophthalmopathy. As reported in that work: With the HTBI primer set, the TCR CDR3 went through a first round of RT-PCR. Most thyroid clonotypes that were expanded above 0.001 also turned up in blood.

Specimen: peripheral blood mononuclear cells (PBMCs), collected at new diagnosis, from a patient treated with antithyroid drugs. The clonotype was recovered from a woman aged 25 to 39 with Graves disease.

This chain's CDR3 is CASSTGQGDEQYF. CDR3 nucleotides: TGTGCCAGCTCAACCGGACAGGGAGATGAGCAGTACTTC. The chain uses TRBV18 and TRBJ2-7; 8 positions agree with TRBD1. Per germline, CDR1 KGHSH and CDR2 LQKENI. J was trimmed by 7 bases and V by 5 bases; bases with no gene match: 7. The CDR3 is 13 residues long.